This T cell receptor beta chain appears in the sequencing data of a study of CD4 and CD8 cells across lung adenocarcinoma regions. The CDR3 length is 17 residues. Trimming shortened V by 6 bases and J by 3 bases, and 23 bases separated the two germline ends. Germline V gene data show CDR1 as SGHTA and CDR2 as FQGNSA. In its sample, this clonotype was seen once. TCRdb reanalysed the PCR reads using MiXCR and keeps one entry per CDR3 protein. The sample carries around 27,000 distinct CDR3 sequences, almost 50% recorded once. Samples came from patients with localized non-small cell lung adenocarcinoma. The rearrangement joins TRBV7-2 to TRBJ1-2, with D possibly being TRBD1 (5 bases). Sequenced: CD8+ T cells from the center of a lung tumor. The receptor was isolated from a male donor with lung adenocarcinoma. The CD4 and CD8 labels of this study may be unreliable. The CDR3 reads CASRLPGRDGPHYGYTF. The CDR3 DNA sequence: TGTGCCAGCAGGCTTCCTGGTCGGGACGGACCTCACTATGGCTACACCTTC.